This TCR beta chain was documented in a study of T cells in localized non-small cell lung cancer. This clone was detected only a few times. What it binds is unknown. Produced via immunoSEQ multiplex PCR; TCRdb's table is partial and in-frame only. The table lists over a thousand clones, over 20% of them singletons. Whole-study results and caveats: Among blood samples, higher T cell density accompanied longer overall survival. Adjacent uninvolved lung tissue had the highest T cell clonality, exceeding tumor.

Adjacent lung tissue lacking atypia was obtained at a distance of at least 2 cm from the tumor margin. The germline gives CDR1 SGDLS, CDR2 YYNGEE. V was pared by 1 base and J by 7 bases, with 20 bases between. The CDR3 is 16 amino acids. This TCR was recovered from a female donor over 55 with stage I lung adenocarcinoma. This chain links TRBV9 with TRBJ1-2; a possible D gene is TRBD1 (6 bases). Specimen: normal lung tissue next to the tumor, collected before any cancer treatment. CDR3 residues: CASSVPLFTTGGGYTF. The CDR3 DNA reads TGTGCCAGCAGCGTACCCCTCTTTACGACAGGAGGTGGCTACACCTTC.